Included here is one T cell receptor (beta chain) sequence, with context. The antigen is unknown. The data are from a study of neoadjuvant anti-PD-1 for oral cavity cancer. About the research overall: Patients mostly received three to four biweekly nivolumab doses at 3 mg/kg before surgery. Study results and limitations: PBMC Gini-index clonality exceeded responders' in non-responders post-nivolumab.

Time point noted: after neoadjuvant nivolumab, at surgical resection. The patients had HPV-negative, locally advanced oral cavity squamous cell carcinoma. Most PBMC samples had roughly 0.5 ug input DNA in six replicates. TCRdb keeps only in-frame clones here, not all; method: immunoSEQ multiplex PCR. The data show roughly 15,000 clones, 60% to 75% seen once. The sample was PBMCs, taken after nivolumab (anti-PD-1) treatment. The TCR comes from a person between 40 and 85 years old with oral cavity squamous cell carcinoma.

CDR3 protein: CASSSPQRENSYEQYF. The DNA for the CDR3 is TGTGCCAGCAGTAGTCCCCAGCGGGAGAATTCCTACGAGCAGTACTTC. The chain links TRBV6-6 to TRBJ2-7; TRBD2 matches at 8 bases. CDR1 is MNHNY and CDR2 is SVGAGI in the germline V gene (reference sequence). V dropped 5 bases and J dropped 1; count of bases not matched to a gene: 10. The CDR3 totals 16 residues.